This entry describes one T cell receptor (beta chain). What this receptor recognizes is not known. No quality values exist for individual bases; no much larger clone is one base distant. This sample stems from a study of blood T cell repertoires in COVID-19 (dated by TCRdb to 2020 to 2021). Turning to the overall study: Collaborator samples came from the United States, Italy and Spain and covered acute and convalescent phases of COVID-19. The repertoires were released in a freely available public database intended as a resource for research on the immune response to SARS-CoV-2. Sample metadata almost always included a de-identified subject ID, COVID-19 status, age in years and sex. The samples were drawn from two sources: the first 160 participants of the ongoing ImmuneRACE study, and approximately 1,300 subjects contributed by 6 global collaborators. The prospective study material was composed of cDNA or gDNA derived from T cells, B-cell-depleted T cells, or PBMCs. Where available, HLA class I and class II types were obtained from metadata supplied by the sample provider rather than from assay-based typing. Subjects who had been exposed to COVID-19, were actively infected with it, or had recovered from it provided the deeply sampled blood TCRbeta repertoires that made up the dataset.

The CDR1 and CDR2 encoded by the germline V gene are SNHLY and FYNNEI. From the cysteine up to the phenylalanine, the CDR3 has a length of 16 residues. The CDR3 DNA has 48 bases and is translated from base 1. V has 7 bases trimmed and J has 3 bases trimmed; junction bases matching no gene number 10. What the authors observed across the whole study: The quantity of clinical and demographic metadata differed by source and by participant and was supplied without curation.

The collaborating institutions used their own protocols to collect whole blood in K2EDTA tubes. For TCRbeta analysis, collaborator samples were shipped as frozen whole blood, as isolated PBMCs, or as DNA extracted from either sample type. The immunoSEQ Assay, a bias-controlled multiplex PCR, was used to amplify TCRbeta CDR3 regions from genomic DNA. The authors processed their data as follows. Within the assay, amplification of reference gene primers was used to estimate how many nucleated cells each sample contained. To quantify the absolute abundance of each unique TCRbeta CDR3 rearrangement, sequence reads were collapsed and filtered. For each sample, productive Simpson clonality was calculated by taking the square root of Simpson's diversity index across productive rearrangements. Here the immuneACCESS table is served through TCRdb, limited to in-frame sequences with V and J called. Missing clones are a known gap in these copies; in checked studies unresolved V genes cover under half, and the rest lacks a known reason. The DNA gave D and trimming, while V, J and clone size come from that table. This sample is represented by 250,000 to 300,000 clones; around 85% of them were singletons. Of the sample, roughly 4.6% is held by the ten largest clones.

Sequencing used peripheral blood. Recombination connected TRBV2 to TRBJ2-5, with 11 central nucleotides matching TRBD2. This clonotype was sampled from a man aged 50 to 60 with active or convalescent COVID-19. This receptor has the CDR3 CASNDPLLAGEETQYF. The nucleotide sequence reads as follows: TGTGCCAGCAACGACCCTCTACTAGCGGGAGAAGAGACCCAGTACTTC.